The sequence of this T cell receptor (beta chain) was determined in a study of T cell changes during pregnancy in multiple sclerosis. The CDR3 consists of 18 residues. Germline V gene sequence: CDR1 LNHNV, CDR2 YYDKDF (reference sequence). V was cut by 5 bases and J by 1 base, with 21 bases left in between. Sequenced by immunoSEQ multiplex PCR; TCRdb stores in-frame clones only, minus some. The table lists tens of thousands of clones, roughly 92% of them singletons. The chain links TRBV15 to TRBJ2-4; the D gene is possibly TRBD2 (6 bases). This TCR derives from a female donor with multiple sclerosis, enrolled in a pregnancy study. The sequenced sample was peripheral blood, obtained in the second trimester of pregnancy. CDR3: CATSRVLGGGEAKNIQYF. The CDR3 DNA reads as TGTGCCACCAGCCGGGTCCTCGGGGGTGGTGAGGCCAAAAACATTCAGTACTTC.